This T cell receptor beta chain was documented in a study of shared clonotypes between healthy human individuals. Concerning this clone: The target antigen is unknown.

The germline CDR1 and CDR2 sequences are SGHRS and YFSETQ. V was pared by 4 bases and J by 2 bases, with 16 bases between. The CDR3 loop spans 16 amino acids. Repertoires were generated with immunoSEQ multiplex PCR, while TCRdb's copy carries only in-frame clones and drops some. The sample lists a few million clones; 90% to 95% were seen once. Whole-study findings and limits: Only blood was sampled; tissue repertoires likely differ.

This sequence was found in a man aged 18-30 years in good health. Sequenced material: naive CD4+ T cells sorted from blood. This sample's subset: CD45RA+ positively selected. The chain joins TRBV5-1 to TRBJ2-1, with D possibly being TRBD2 (5 bases). The CDR3 DNA reads as TGCGCCAGCAGCCAAACGAGGGCAGGTACCTACAATGAGCAGTTCTTC. As protein: CASSQTRAGTYNEQFF.